The entry that follows covers one T cell receptor beta chain sequence. Which antigen it targets is not known. It has no much larger one-base neighbor in the sample; base qualities were not kept. Library prep was done by 5' RACE. The sequencing machine was an Illumina HiSeq 2500. A second PCR of about 7 to 12 cycles was run with a J-beta primer mix and a sample-barcoded 5' primer. A template-switch 5' adaptor carrying 12 random nucleotides introduced a unique molecular identifier onto each TCR beta cDNA molecule. Each sample yielded at least 2.5 million CDR3-containing paired-end reads. First-strand cDNA synthesis was performed from all RNA using the Mint cDNA synthesis kit, with priming by a TRBC-specific oligonucleotide. All cDNA was treated with uracil-DNA glycosylase and then went through a first 18-cycle PCR with the universal primers M1SS and BC2_uni_R. The authors' analysis ran thus. For normalization, 1 million high-quality reads were randomly selected from each sample, with every read carrying a distinct molecular identifier. Instead of being binned into consensus sequences, reads with shared molecular identifiers were discarded. MiTCR, run with a Q25 quality threshold and the strictest error-elimination algorithm, handled CDR3 identification, clonotype clustering and error correction. Lower-bound total TCR beta diversity was estimated with a nonparametric unseen species model using Euler transformation. The public sequencing data were trimmed at Q25 with fastp and processed into clonotypes with MiXCR by TCRdb, which kept only in-frame beta chains. Under each unique CDR3 protein, matching rows form one entry showing the most common genes and DNA. The V and J calls were determined by TCRdb, not by the authors. In this sample the table shows over 600,000 distinct CDR3 sequences, around three fifths of which occur a single time. Of the sample, about 26% falls within the top ten clones.

This specimen comes from a study of blood T cells in healthy people across ages (dated by TCRdb to between 2015 and 2017). About the study as a whole: In model experiments, template switching captured about one uniquely barcoded TCR beta cDNA molecule for every two T cells. The donors were divided into four age groups: young (average approximately 17 years), middle-aged (under 40), aged (approximately 64) and long-lived (approximately 74). To avoid experimental bias, donors of different ages were spread randomly across the sequencing lanes. To track age-related changes in TCR beta repertoire diversity, the study relied on deep sequencing normalized with unique cDNA molecular identifiers. The study analyzed two additional independent replicas of 1 million unique cDNA reads from the same blood draw for two donors, one aged 18 to 30 and one aged 80 or older.

The germline V gene encodes CDR1 SGHRS and CDR2 YFSETQ. V is cut by 3 bases and J by 4 bases, and the space between the germline ends is 23 bases. From the cysteine through the phenylalanine, the CDR3 covers 17 amino acids. Kept here is only the CDR3 DNA, which spans 51 bases and is read in frame from base 1. Systemically healthy Caucasian individuals from Russia, over 30 in total and aged roughly 6 to 100 years, were included as donors. Each donor gave 8 to 10 milliliters of peripheral blood, drawn into EDTA-treated Vacutainer tubes. Ficoll-Paque density-gradient centrifugation was used to isolate PBMCs, with at least 7 million per sample. Total RNA was extracted from PBMCs with Trizol reagent, with at least 6 micrograms obtained per sample. The percentages of naive CD45RAhigh/CD27high T cells were determined by flow cytometry on a PBMC aliquot from every donor. Study-wide conclusions, independent of this receptor: The percentage of naive T cells measured by flow cytometry correlated strongly with observed TCR beta diversity. Estimates of total diversity based on one million sequenced T cells were regarded as lower bounds and as underestimates. As age increased, observed TCR beta diversity per million T cells dropped in a roughly linear way, and a significant reduction was already evident by age about 36. Compared with the aged group, more naive CD4+ T cells, fewer expanded clones and increased TCR diversity were shown by the long-lived group, suggesting age selection. Since profiling was done on bulk unsorted PBMCs, naive and antigen-experienced compartments could not be conclusively compared. Because the CMV infection status of the donors was unknown, age-related changes in expanded clonotypes may potentially have been confounded.

The sequencing input was blood. This TCR was sampled from a man between 35 and 55 years old in good health. The chain is assembled from TRBV5-1 and TRBJ2-7; possibly the D gene is TRBD1, per 6 matching bases. The DNA sequence is TGCGCCAGCAGCTCCCTCCAGGGGCGACCTAACCAATACGAGCAGTACTTC. Its protein is CASSSLQGRPNQYEQYF.